The clone carrying this T cell receptor beta chain was found a few times. Its antigen is unidentified. CDR1 is MNHEY and CDR2 is SVGEGT in the germline V gene. The CDR3 covers 15 residues. With 8 bases clipped from V and 3 bases from J, the junction kept 8 bases outside the gene matches. These data belong to a study of regulatory T cells in long-lasting Graves disease. TCR beta libraries were built with iRepertoire HTBI primers and Arm-PCR of CDR3 regions. MiXCR was run by TCRdb on the multiplex PCR reads, yielding one entry per CDR3 protein. The repertoire holds around 450,000 distinct CDR3 sequences, with approximately 21% as singletons. Indicated time point: persistent/refractory GD, antithyroid drugs over 5 years with positive TRAb. Following extraction of RNA from PBMCs, that RNA was used to make the TCR library. Criteria from the American Thyroid Association guidelines were applied to diagnose Graves' disease.

Study-level findings and limits: Persistent Graves' patients showed reduced TCR diversity versus newly diagnosed patients.

This clonotype was sampled from a female donor with Graves disease. The sequencing here drew on peripheral blood mononuclear cells (PBMCs), taken when the disease was refractory, from a patient treated with antithyroid drugs. The genes are TRBV6-2 or TRBV6-3 and TRBJ2-7, with 12 bases that match TRBD2. The CDR3 bases are TGTGCCAGCGAAAAGGGACTAGCGGGTGTCTACGAGCAGTACTTC. It is translated as CASEKGLAGVYEQYF.